This T cell receptor (beta chain) was recorded in a study of STAT3 mutations in large granular lymphocyte leukemia. Trimming removed 2 bases from V and 7 bases from J; junction bases left unmatched: 10. This CDR3 is 15 amino acids long. The V gene's germline CDR1 is GTSNPN and CDR2 SVGIG (reference sequence). Study-wide points: Sampling intervals varied between patients and samples. Every T-cell large granular lymphocyte leukemia patient had at least one immunodominant TCR beta clonotype. Suggested: STAT3 mutation was not the ancestral event for these clonal expansions.

Turning to this clone: What it recognizes is unknown.

Average productive template count per sample was around 44,000. Clones were read by immunoSEQ multiplex PCR, and TCRdb kept only the in-frame ones, dropping some. The sample comprises 20,000 to 30,000 clones, 94% of which are singletons, and around 6.4% rests with the top ten. The chain joins TRBV30 to TRBJ2-7; 11 bases match TRBD1. Sequenced sample: peripheral blood mononuclear cells. The TCR originated in a man aged 35 to 55 with T-cell large granular lymphocyte leukemia. Some clones in this sample may be carry-over from other donors' samples. CDR3 amino acids: CAWSPGTGGAWEQYF. CDR3 bases: TGTGCCTGGAGTCCCGGGACAGGGGGGGCATGGGAGCAGTACTTC.